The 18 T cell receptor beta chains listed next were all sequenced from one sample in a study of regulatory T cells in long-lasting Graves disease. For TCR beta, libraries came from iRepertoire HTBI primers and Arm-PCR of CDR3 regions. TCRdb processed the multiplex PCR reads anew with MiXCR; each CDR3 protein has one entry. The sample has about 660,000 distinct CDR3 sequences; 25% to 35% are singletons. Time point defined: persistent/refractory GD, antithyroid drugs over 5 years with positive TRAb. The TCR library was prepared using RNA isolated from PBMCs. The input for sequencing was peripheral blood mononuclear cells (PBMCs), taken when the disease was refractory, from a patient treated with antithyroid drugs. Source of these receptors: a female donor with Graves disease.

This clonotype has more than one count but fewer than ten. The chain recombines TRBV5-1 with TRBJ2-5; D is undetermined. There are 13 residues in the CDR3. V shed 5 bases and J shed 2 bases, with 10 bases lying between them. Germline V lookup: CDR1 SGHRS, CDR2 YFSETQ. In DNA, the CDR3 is TGCGCCAGCAGTCGGAAGATTCAAGAGACCCAGTACTTC. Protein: CASSRKIQETQYF.

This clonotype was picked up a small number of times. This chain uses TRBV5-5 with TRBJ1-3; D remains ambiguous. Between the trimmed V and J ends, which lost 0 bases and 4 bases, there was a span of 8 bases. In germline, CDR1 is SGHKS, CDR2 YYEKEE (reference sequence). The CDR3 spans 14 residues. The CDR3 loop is CASSLGPTGNTIYF. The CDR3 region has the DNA TGTGCCAGCAGCTTGGGACCCACAGGAAACACCATATATTTT. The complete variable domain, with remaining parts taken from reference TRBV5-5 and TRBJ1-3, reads DAGVTQSPTHLIKTRGQQVTLRCSPISGHKSVSWYQQVLGQGPQFIFQYYEKEERGRGNFPDRFSARQFPNYSSELNVNALLLGDSALYLCASSLGPTGNTIYFGEGSWLTVV.

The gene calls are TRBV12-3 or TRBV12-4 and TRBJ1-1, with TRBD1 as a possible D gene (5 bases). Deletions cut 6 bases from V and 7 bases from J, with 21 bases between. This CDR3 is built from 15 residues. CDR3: CASSPPGRVGSEAFF. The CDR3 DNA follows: TGTGCCAGCAGCCCTCCAGGGCGAGTGGGAAGTGAAGCTTTCTTT.

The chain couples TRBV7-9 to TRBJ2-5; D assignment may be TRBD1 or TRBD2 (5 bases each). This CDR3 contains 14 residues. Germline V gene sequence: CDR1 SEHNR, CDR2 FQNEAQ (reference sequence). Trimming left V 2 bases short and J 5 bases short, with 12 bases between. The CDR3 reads CASSLLGDWETQYF. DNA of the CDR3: TGTGCCAGCAGCTTACTGGGGGATTGGGAGACCCAGTACTTC.

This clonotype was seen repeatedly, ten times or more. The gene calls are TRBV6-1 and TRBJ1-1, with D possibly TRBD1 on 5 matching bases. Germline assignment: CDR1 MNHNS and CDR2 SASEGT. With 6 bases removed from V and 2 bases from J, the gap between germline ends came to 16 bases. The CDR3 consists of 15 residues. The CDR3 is CASSSEGPGNTEAFF. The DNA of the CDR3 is TGTGCCAGCAGCTCCGAGGGGCCCGGAAACACTGAAGCTTTCTTT.

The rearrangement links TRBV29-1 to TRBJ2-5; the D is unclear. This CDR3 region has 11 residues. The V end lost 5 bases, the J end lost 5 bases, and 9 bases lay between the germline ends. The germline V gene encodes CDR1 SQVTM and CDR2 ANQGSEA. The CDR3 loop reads CSVKNEETQYF. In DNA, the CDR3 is TGCAGCGTTAAAAACGAGGAGACCCAGTACTTC.

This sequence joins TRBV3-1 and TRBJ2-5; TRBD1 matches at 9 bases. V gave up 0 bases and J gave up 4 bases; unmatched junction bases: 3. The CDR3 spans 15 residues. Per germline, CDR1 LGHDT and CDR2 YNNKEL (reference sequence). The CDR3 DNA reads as TGTGCCAGCAGCCAAGATGCGACAGGGGGAGAGACCCAGTACTTC. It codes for CASSQDATGGETQYF.

The CDR3 DNA reads TGCAGTGCTAGTAGGCGAGCCTCCTACAATGAGCAGTTCTTC. Residues: CSASRRASYNEQFF. The chain is built from TRBV20-1 and TRBJ2-1; D gene unclear. Germline values: CDR1 DFQATT, CDR2 SNEGSKA (reference sequence). The length of the CDR3 is 14 residues. Trimming removed 3 bases from V and 0 bases from J, with 9 bases in between.

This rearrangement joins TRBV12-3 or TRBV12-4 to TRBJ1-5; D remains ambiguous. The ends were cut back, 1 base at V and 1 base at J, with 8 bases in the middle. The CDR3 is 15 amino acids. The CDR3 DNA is TGTGCCAGCAGTTTAGGAATGGGGAGCAATCAGCCCCAGCATTTT. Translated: CASSLGMGSNQPQHF.

This chain's CDR3 is CASGQTPRDRVYGYTF. The CDR3 DNA reads as TGTGCTAGTGGTCAAACCCCCCGGGACAGGGTCTATGGCTACACCTTC. The V and J genes are TRBV12-5 and TRBJ1-2; 9 bases are a match to TRBD1. This CDR3 is 16 amino acids long. Germline CDR1 LGHNT, CDR2 FRNRAP. Trimming removed 5 bases from V and 4 bases from J; junction bases left unmatched: 11.

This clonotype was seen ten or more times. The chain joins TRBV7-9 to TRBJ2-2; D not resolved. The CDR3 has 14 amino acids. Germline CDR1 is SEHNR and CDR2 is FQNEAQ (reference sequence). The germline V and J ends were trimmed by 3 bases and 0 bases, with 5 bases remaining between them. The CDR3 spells CASSFRANTGELFF. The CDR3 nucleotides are TGTGCCAGCAGCTTCCGGGCGAACACCGGGGAGCTGTTTTTT.

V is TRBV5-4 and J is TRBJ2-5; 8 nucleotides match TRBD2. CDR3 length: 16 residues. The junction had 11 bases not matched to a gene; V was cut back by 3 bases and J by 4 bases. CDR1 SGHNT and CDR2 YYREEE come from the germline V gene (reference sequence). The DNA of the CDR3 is TGTGCCAGCAGCTCGGCACTGACTAGCGTTGGAGAGACCCAGTACTTC. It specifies CASSSALTSVGETQYF.

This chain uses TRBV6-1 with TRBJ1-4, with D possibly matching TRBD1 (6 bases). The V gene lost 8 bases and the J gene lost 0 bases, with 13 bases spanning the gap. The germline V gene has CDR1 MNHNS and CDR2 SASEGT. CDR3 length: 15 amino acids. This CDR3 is CASGHRASTNEKLFF. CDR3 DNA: TGTGCCAGCGGACACAGGGCCTCAACTAATGAAAAACTGTTTTTT.

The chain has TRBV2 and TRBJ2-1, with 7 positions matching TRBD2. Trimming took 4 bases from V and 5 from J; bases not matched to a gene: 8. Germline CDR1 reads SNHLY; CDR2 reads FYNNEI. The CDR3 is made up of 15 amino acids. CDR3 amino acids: CASSVTSEKHNEQFF. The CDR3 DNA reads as TGTGCCAGCAGTGTTACTAGCGAGAAACACAATGAGCAGTTCTTC.

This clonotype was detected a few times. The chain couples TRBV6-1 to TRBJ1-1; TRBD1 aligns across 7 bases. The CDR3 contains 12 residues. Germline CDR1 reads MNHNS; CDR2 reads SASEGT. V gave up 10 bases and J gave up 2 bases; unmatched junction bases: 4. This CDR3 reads CAIDRANTEAFF. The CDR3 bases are TGTGCCATAGACAGGGCTAACACTGAAGCTTTCTTT.

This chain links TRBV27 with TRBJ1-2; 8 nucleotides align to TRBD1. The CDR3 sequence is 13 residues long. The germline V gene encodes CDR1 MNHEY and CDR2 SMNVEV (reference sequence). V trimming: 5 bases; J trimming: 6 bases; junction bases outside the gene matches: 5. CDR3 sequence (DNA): TGTGCCAGCAGTCGGCAGGGGGCGAATGGCTACACCTTC. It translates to CASSRQGANGYTF.

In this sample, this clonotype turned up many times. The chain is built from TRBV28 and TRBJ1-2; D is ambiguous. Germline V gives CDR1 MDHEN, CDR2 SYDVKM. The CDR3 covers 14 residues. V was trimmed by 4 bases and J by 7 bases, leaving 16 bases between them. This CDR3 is CASSSTNPGSGYTF. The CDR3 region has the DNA TGTGCCAGCAGTTCAACGAACCCCGGGAGTGGCTACACCTTC.

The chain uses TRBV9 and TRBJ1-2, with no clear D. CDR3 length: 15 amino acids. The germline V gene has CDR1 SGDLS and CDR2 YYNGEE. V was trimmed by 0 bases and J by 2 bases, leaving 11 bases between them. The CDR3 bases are TGTGCCAGCAGCGTAGGGGCAGGTCAGAACTATGGCTACACCTTC. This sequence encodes CASSVGAGQNYGYTF.